The next 25 T cell receptor beta chains were all read from a single sample in a study of blood T cell repertoires in COVID-19. Data came from immunoSEQ multiplex PCR; TCRdb stores just in-frame clones and leaves some out. Of approximately 190,000 clones listed, 70% to 90% were seen once; the top ten hold 5.5% to 7%. The sequenced material came from peripheral blood. Every receptor here comes from a woman aged 40 to 50 who had recovered from COVID-19.

The chain has TRBV5-5 and TRBJ1-6; TRBD1 matches at 10 bases. The CDR3 runs 13 residues. CDR1 and CDR2 from the germline V gene are SGHKS and YYEKEE (reference sequence). J gave up 14 bases and V 5 bases, and 7 bases lay outside the gene matches. The DNA for the CDR3 is TGTGCCAGCAGTTTAGGGACAGGGGTCACCCTCCACTTT. Translating gives CASSLGTGVTLHF.

The V and J genes are TRBV29-1 and TRBJ2-5, with 10 bases aligning to TRBD2. This CDR3 comprises 16 residues. Germline V CDR1 and CDR2: SQVTM, ANQGSEA. Germline trimming cut 0 bases from V and 5 bases from J; bases unmatched to any gene: 9. The CDR3 nucleotides read TGCAGCGTTGAAGATCGGGCTAGCGGGAGAAGGGAGACCCAGTACTTC. Translation: CSVEDRASGRRETQYF.

This clone was seen only once. The rearrangement joins TRBV28 to TRBJ1-4; D gene ambiguous. The V end was cut by 2 bases, the J end by 9 bases, with 4 bases between. Germline-derived CDR1 and CDR2 are MDHEN and SYDVKM. The CDR3 extends over 11 amino acids. CDR3 in amino acids: CASSLGQKLFF. The CDR3 region has the DNA TGTGCCAGCAGTTTAGGGCAAAAACTGTTTTTT.

The chain employs TRBV7-2 and TRBJ2-7; D is undetermined. V lost 1 base and J lost 1, with 5 bases in between. Germline lookup yields CDR1 SGHTA and CDR2 FQGNSA. The CDR3 consists of 13 residues. This CDR3 is CASSLDRSYEQYF. The CDR3 DNA follows: TGTGCCAGCAGCTTAGATCGTTCCTACGAGCAGTACTTC.

V usage is TRBV2 and J usage is TRBJ1-1; TRBD1 aligns across 9 bases. Looked up from germline, CDR1 is SNHLY and CDR2 is FYNNEI. This CDR3 region has 14 residues. The V gene end was trimmed by 8 bases and the J gene end by 7 bases; junction bases not matched to a gene: 11. The CDR3 loop reads CASFSDRGLGEAFF. The CDR3 region has the DNA TGTGCCAGCTTTTCGGACAGGGGATTAGGTGAAGCTTTCTTT.

The V gene is TRBV6-5, the J gene TRBJ2-5; TRBD2 matches 11 bases. CDR1 is MNHEY, CDR2 SVGAGI, per germline. The trim removed 5 bases at V and 4 bases at J, leaving 3 bases unmatched. The CDR3 sequence is 14 residues long. CDR3 in DNA: TGTGCCAGCAGTCATAGCGGGAGGGGAGAGACCCAGTACTTC. Protein: CASSHSGRGETQYF.

The V call is TRBV11-2, the J call TRBJ1-1; possible D gene TRBD1, 5 bases. Trimming cost V 4 bases and J 1 base, with 10 bases left between them. Germline CDR1 SGHAT, CDR2 FQNNGV. This CDR3 has 14 residues. As DNA, the CDR3 is TGTGCCAGCAGCTCAATTACAGGGAACACTGAAGCTTTCTTT. It encodes CASSSITGNTEAFF.

The rearrangement links TRBV9 to TRBJ2-1, with D possibly matching TRBD2 (6 bases). CDR3 length: 15 amino acids. V dropped 0 bases and J dropped 3 bases, with 10 bases sitting between them. Germline lookup yields CDR1 SGDLS and CDR2 YYNGEE. CDR3 bases: TGTGCCAGCAGCGTAGGGGCGGGACGCTACAATGAGCAGTTCTTC. This encodes CASSVGAGRYNEQFF. The full variable domain, in which reference TRBV9 and TRBJ2-1 provide the parts outside the CDR3, is DSGVTQTPKHLITATGQRVTLRCSPRSGDLSVYWYQQSLDQGLQFLIQYYNGEERAKGNILERFSAQQFPDLHSELNLSSLELGDSALYFCASSVGAGRYNEQFFGPGTRLTVL.

CDR3 in DNA: TGTGCCAGTAGTATTGCACAGGGGATCAGGGCTGAAGCTTTCTTT. Amino acid sequence: CASSIAQGIRAEAFF. The V gene is TRBV19, the J gene TRBJ1-1; TRBD1 aligns across 7 bases. Trimming took 3 bases from V and 6 from J; bases not matched to a gene: 10. This CDR3 comprises 15 residues. Per the germline V gene, CDR1 is LNHDA and CDR2 is SQIVND (reference sequence).

Many counts were recorded for this clone. The rearrangement joins TRBV19 to TRBJ1-2, with TRBD1 as a possible D gene (5 bases). The CDR3 has 11 residues. V shed 7 bases and J shed 8 bases, with 11 bases lying between them. Germline lookup yields CDR1 LNHDA and CDR2 SQIVND (reference sequence). DNA of the CDR3: TGTGCCAGTATGCGATGGGGCGGCTACACCTTC. Protein product: CASMRWGGYTF. The full variable domain, with the rest looked up from reference TRBV19 and TRBJ1-2, is DGGITQSPKYLFRKEGQNVTLSCEQNLNHDAMYWYRQDPGQGLRLIYYSQIVNDFQKGDIAEGYSVSREKKESFPLTVTSAQKNPTAFYLCASMRWGGYTFGSGTRLTVV.

The J gene is TRBJ1-6, the V gene TRBV11-3; D is possibly TRBD1 (5 bases). CDR1 is SGHNT and CDR2 is YENEEA in the germline V gene. The CDR3 runs to 13 residues. V lost 5 bases to trimming and J lost 9 bases, with 11 bases between them. This chain's CDR3 is CASSTGHGSPLHF. The CDR3 DNA reads TGTGCCAGCAGCACTGGACACGGTTCACCCCTCCACTTT.

This clone was found a few times. V and J are TRBV7-9 and TRBJ2-4, with TRBD1 as a possible D gene (5 bases). The germline gives CDR1 SEHNR, CDR2 FQNEAQ (reference sequence). This CDR3 spans 13 amino acids. Trimming took off 5 bases at V and 13 bases at J, with 18 bases between the two ends. The chain's CDR3 is CASSAQGQGKQYF. CDR3 nucleotides: TGTGCCAGCAGCGCCCAAGGGCAGGGCAAACAGTACTTC.

V usage is TRBV11-2 and J usage is TRBJ2-7, with D possibly being TRBD2 (5 bases). Trimming pared 1 base from V and 6 bases from J, leaving 22 bases between. From germline, CDR1 is SGHAT and CDR2 FQNNGV. The CDR3 runs 17 residues. CDR3 DNA: TGTGCCAGCAGCTTAGGTGGATGGGGAGAGGGTGTCCCCGAGCAGTACTTC. Protein sequence: CASSLGGWGEGVPEQYF.

The chain combines TRBV19 with TRBJ2-7, with 11 bases identical to TRBD1. V shed 6 bases and J 3 bases; nucleotides not matched to a gene: 7. The CDR3 loop spans 15 amino acids. Germline V gives CDR1 LNHDA, CDR2 SQIVND (reference sequence). CDR3 protein: CASSPGTGGIYEQYF. In DNA, the CDR3 is TGTGCCAGTAGCCCCGGGACAGGGGGGATCTACGAGCAGTACTTC.

A single count supports this clone. The chain combines TRBV6-5 with TRBJ2-1; 8 bases align to TRBD1. From germline, CDR1 is MNHEY and CDR2 SVGAGI. There are 15 residues in the CDR3. The V gene end was trimmed by 8 bases and the J gene end by 1 base; junction bases not matched to a gene: 7. The CDR3 loop is CASGHWDRSYNEQFF. DNA of the CDR3: TGTGCCAGCGGACACTGGGACAGGTCCTACAATGAGCAGTTCTTC.

This clone was seen once. The chain joins TRBV5-1 to TRBJ2-7; 9 nucleotides agree with TRBD1. There are 14 residues in the CDR3. From germline, CDR1 is SGHRS and CDR2 YFSETQ. Trimming at V came to 0 bases and at J to 4 bases, leaving 2 bases not matched to a gene. CDR3 DNA: TGCGCCAGCAGCTTGGGGGACAGGGTGTACGAGCAGTACTTC. As protein: CASSLGDRVYEQYF.

V is TRBV7-2 and J is TRBJ2-3, with D perhaps TRBD2 (5 bases). Germline CDR1 is SGHTA and CDR2 is FQGNSA. With 3 bases removed from V and 3 bases from J, the gap between germline ends came to 13 bases. The CDR3 spans 15 residues. CDR3 loop: CASSFWSGTTDTQYF. CDR3 in DNA: TGTGCCAGCAGCTTCTGGAGCGGAACAACAGATACGCAGTATTTT. The full variable domain, completed using reference TRBV7-2 and TRBJ2-3, is GAGVSQSPSNKVTEKGKDVELRCDPISGHTALYWYRQSLGQGLEFLIYFQGNSAPDKSGLPSDRFSAERTGGSVSTLTIQRTQQEDSAVYLCASSFWSGTTDTQYFGPGTRLTVL.

The sample holds one count of this clone. The rearrangement joins TRBV19 to TRBJ2-5, with 7 nucleotides matching TRBD2. The V and J ends lost 6 bases and 4 bases, in that order; junction bases with no gene match: 11. This CDR3 comprises 15 residues. CDR1 is LNHDA, CDR2 SQIVND, per germline (reference sequence). This CDR3 is CASSQGAGGGETQYF. The CDR3 DNA is TGTGCCAGTAGCCAAGGGGCTGGGGGGGGAGAGACCCAGTACTTC. The full variable domain, in which reference TRBV19 and TRBJ2-5 provide the parts outside the CDR3, is DGGITQSPKYLFRKEGQNVTLSCEQNLNHDAMYWYRQDPGQGLRLIYYSQIVNDFQKGDIAEGYSVSREKKESFPLTVTSAQKNPTAFYLCASSQGAGGGETQYFGPGTRLLVL.

This chain links TRBV9 with TRBJ1-2, with 8 bases that match TRBD1. Losses at the gene ends were 0 bases for V and 7 bases for J; bases not matched to a gene: 8. Germline CDR1 and CDR2: SGDLS and YYNGEE. The CDR3 extends over 15 amino acids. The CDR3 sequence: CASSVEAGQGGGYTF. Here the CDR3 DNA reads TGTGCCAGCAGCGTAGAAGCAGGACAGGGCGGTGGCTACACCTTC.

This clone was recorded a few times. The rearrangement joins TRBV5-1 to TRBJ1-1; 12 nucleotides line up with TRBD1. The germline V gene has CDR1 SGHRS and CDR2 YFSETQ. The CDR3 extends over 14 amino acids. The V segment lost 3 bases and the J segment 4 bases; nucleotides outside the gene matches: 1. In nucleotides, the CDR3 is TGCGCCAGCAGCTCGGGACAGGGGGCCACTGAAGCTTTCTTT. This translates into CASSSGQGATEAFF.

The chain combines TRBV7-2 with TRBJ2-7, with D uncertain. V was shortened by 3 bases and J by 3 bases, with 9 bases between the two germline ends. The germline V gene has CDR1 SGHTA and CDR2 FQGNSA. The CDR3 sequence is 13 residues long. CDR3 region: CASSFFGHYEQYF. The CDR3 DNA follows: TGTGCCAGCAGCTTTTTCGGTCACTACGAGCAGTACTTC.

The rearrangement uses TRBV5-1 and TRBJ1-2; 8 nucleotides align to TRBD1. With V trimmed by 4 bases and J by 7 bases, 21 bases remained unmatched. From germline, CDR1 is SGHRS and CDR2 YFSETQ. The CDR3 spans 18 residues. As DNA, the CDR3 is TGCGCCAGCAGCCAATCCGGACAGGGTGGCCTAGGTTCCTTTGGCTACACCTTC. The encoded protein is CASSQSGQGGLGSFGYTF.

The chain couples TRBV9 to TRBJ2-5; TRBD2 agrees at 11 bases. Germline CDR1 is SGDLS and CDR2 is YYNGEE. The CDR3 extends over 15 amino acids. The junction had 6 bases not matched to a gene; V was cut back by 7 bases and J by 1 base. The CDR3 DNA reads as TGTGCCAGCTCCCGGACTAGCGGGCCCCAAGAGACCCAGTACTTC. It specifies CASSRTSGPQETQYF.

This clone was picked up one time. The V and J genes are TRBV19 and TRBJ2-1; 10 bases fit TRBD2. The CDR3 is 17 amino acids. V trimming: 5 bases; J trimming: 8 bases; junction bases outside the gene matches: 15. Germline lookup yields CDR1 LNHDA and CDR2 SQIVND (reference sequence). CDR3 nucleotide sequence: TGTGCCAGTAGTCTAGCTGCACCGGGACTAGCGTCTTATGAGCAGTTCTTC. Encoded protein: CASSLAAPGLASYEQFF. Full variable domain (rest looked up from reference TRBV19 and TRBJ2-1): DGGITQSPKYLFRKEGQNVTLSCEQNLNHDAMYWYRQDPGQGLRLIYYSQIVNDFQKGDIAEGYSVSREKKESFPLTVTSAQKNPTAFYLCASSLAAPGLASYEQFFGPGTRLTVL.

V is TRBV11-3 and J is TRBJ2-7; D call uncertain. V was shortened by 5 bases and J by 7 bases, with 15 bases between the two germline ends. CDR3 length equals 13 residues. Looked up from germline, CDR1 is SGHNT and CDR2 is YENEEA. CDR3 amino acids: CASSITGPGEQYF. In DNA, the CDR3 is TGTGCCAGCAGCATCACGGGTCCTGGGGAGCAGTACTTC. Full variable domain (remainder filled in from reference TRBV11-3 and TRBJ2-7): EAGVVQSPRYKIIEKKQPVAFWCNPISGHNTLYWYLQNLGQGPELLIRYENEEAVDDSQLPKDRFSAERLKGVDSTLKIQPAELGDSAVYLCASSITGPGEQYFGPGTRLTVT.